What follows are 23 T cell receptor beta chains derived from one specimen sequenced in a study of cytomegalovirus exposure and HLA in healthy donors. The table came from immunoSEQ multiplex PCR; TCRdb's copy has only in-frame clones and leaves some out. The sample lists tens of thousands of clones, 95% to 97% occurring once. The sample consisted of PBMCs. Every receptor here comes from a young woman in good health and CMV-seronegative.

In its sample, this clone was seen once. This rearrangement joins TRBV27 to TRBJ2-1, with TRBD1 identical over 7 bases. CDR1 is MNHEY, CDR2 SMNVEV, per germline (reference sequence). The CDR3 spans 17 residues. The V and J ends lost 3 bases and 5 bases, in that order; junction bases with no gene match: 13. For the CDR3, the DNA is TGTGCCAGCAGTTTGGGTTTAGTCGCGAGGGGGCACAATGAGCAGTTCTTC. Translated, it gives CASSLGLVARGHNEQFF.

The chain carries TRBV21-1 and TRBJ2-7; whether TRBD1, the table's D call, matches the DNA was not checked. TRBV21-1 is given as a pseudogene. The CDR3 loop spans 17 amino acids. The CDR3 spells CASSKPPWTAFRYEQYF. The CDR3 nucleotides read TGTGCCAGCAGCAAACCACCCTGGACAGCCTTCCGGTACGAGCAGTACTTC.

The V gene is TRBV27, the J gene TRBJ2-2; D unclear. Between the trimmed V and J ends, which lost 4 bases and 1 base, there was a span of 7 bases. This CDR3 is built from 14 residues. CDR1 MNHEY and CDR2 SMNVEV come from the germline V gene (reference sequence). CDR3: CASSYEVNTGELFF. As DNA, the CDR3 is TGTGCCAGCAGTTACGAGGTGAACACCGGGGAGCTGTTTTTT.

Worth noting for this clone: Other DNA sequences in this sample translate to the same CDR3. The chain employs TRBV18 and TRBJ1-4; TRBD1 matches 11 bases. V shed 3 bases and J 7 bases; nucleotides not matched to a gene: 1. The CDR3 is made up of 14 amino acids. Germline CDR1 and CDR2: KGHSH and LQKENI. The CDR3 is CASSPGTGGEKLFF. DNA for the CDR3: TGTGCCAGCTCACCCGGGACAGGGGGTGAAAAACTGTTTTTT.

This chain uses TRBV18 with TRBJ1-4, with a tentative D call TRBD1 (5 bases). This CDR3 is 15 amino acids long. Germline V gives CDR1 KGHSH, CDR2 LQKENI. Deletions cut 2 bases from V and 5 bases from J, with 12 bases between. DNA for the CDR3: TGTGCCAGCTCACCATCGAACAGGCCAAATGAAAAACTGTTTTTT. This translates into CASSPSNRPNEKLFF.

Remarks on this clone: The junction departs from the called germline gene at one end, perhaps through a read error. The gene calls are TRBV7-3 and TRBJ2-1, with 16 bases matching TRBD2. Germline CDR1 SGHTA, CDR2 FQGTGA. This CDR3 is built from 18 residues. The CDR3 region has the DNA TGTGCCAGCAGCATACGCCCGGGACTAGCGGGGGGGTACAAAGAGCAGTTCTTC. Translating it yields CASSIRPGLAGGYKEQFF.

This chain connects TRBV7-6 to TRBJ2-7; 7 bases align to TRBD1. Germline CDR1 SGHVS, CDR2 FNYEAQ. V lost 5 bases to trimming and J lost 5 bases; unmatched junction nucleotides: 6. The CDR3 has 13 residues. CDR3 region: CASSTTGVHEQYF. CDR3 nucleotides: TGTGCCAGCAGCACAACAGGGGTACACGAGCAGTACTTC.

The chain recombines TRBV21-1 with TRBJ2-3; the D segment call TRBD1 is taken from the table without a DNA check. TRBV21-1 has pseudogene status. The CDR3 sequence is 17 residues long. This CDR3 reads CASSTVGQLVWADTQYF. The CDR3 DNA reads TGTGCCAGCAGCACCGTGGGGCAGCTGGTTTGGGCAGATACGCAGTATTTT.

This chain joins TRBV28 and TRBJ2-3, with a tentative D call TRBD1 (5 bases). CDR1 and CDR2 from the germline V gene are MDHEN and SYDVKM. V lost 6 bases and J 1 base, leaving 11 bases between the germline ends. This CDR3 spans 14 amino acids. The CDR3 coding sequence is TGTGCCAGCAGCAGAATGACAGGCACAGATACGCAGTATTTT. Protein sequence: CASSRMTGTDTQYF.

The V and J genes are TRBV15 and TRBJ1-4, with TRBD1 identical over 10 bases. CDR3 length equals 17 residues. The V and J ends lost 0 bases and 8 bases, in that order; junction bases with no gene match: 9. CDR1 and CDR2 (germline): LNHNV, YYDKDF (reference sequence). CDR3 residues: CATSRDESGQGWEKLFF. The CDR3 region has the DNA TGTGCCACCAGCAGAGACGAATCGGGACAGGGGTGGGAAAAACTGTTTTTT.

The chain recombines TRBV11-2 with TRBJ1-1, with D unresolved. Germline CDR1 is SGHAT and CDR2 is FQNNGV. The CDR3 totals 13 residues. Trimming shortened V by 1 base and J by 4 bases, and 7 bases separated the two germline ends. This CDR3 reads CASSLAAGTEAFF. CDR3 sequence (DNA): TGTGCCAGCAGCTTAGCTGCAGGCACTGAAGCTTTCTTT.

The chain couples TRBV14 to TRBJ2-5; 9 nucleotides agree with TRBD2. CDR3 size: 14 residues. The V segment lost 5 bases and the J segment 1 base; nucleotides outside the gene matches: 2. Germline CDR1 is SGHDN and CDR2 is FVKESK. CDR3 amino acids: CASSVAGVQETQYF. The CDR3, as DNA: TGTGCCAGCAGCGTAGCGGGGGTCCAAGAGACCCAGTACTTC.

The chain employs TRBV11-2 and TRBJ2-7; D perhaps matches TRBD1 (6 bases). Trimming took 2 bases from V and 4 from J, leaving 12 bases between them. The germline V gene encodes CDR1 SGHAT and CDR2 FQNNGV. The CDR3 is made up of 14 amino acids. The DNA of the CDR3 is TGTGCCAGCAGCTTATTGTGGACAGCGTACGAGCAGTACTTC. Its protein is CASSLLWTAYEQYF.

A single count supports this clone. This sample includes further DNA sequences coding for the same CDR3. V and J are TRBV20-1 and TRBJ1-2; D is unclear. This CDR3 has 11 residues. The V end was cut by 4 bases, the J end by 2 bases, with 5 bases between. The germline gives CDR1 DFQATT, CDR2 SNEGSKA (reference sequence). The CDR3 region is CSATGNYGYTF. The CDR3 region has the DNA TGCAGTGCTACAGGAAACTATGGCTACACCTTC.

The chain links TRBV10-3 to TRBJ2-7, with TRBD2 matching over 7 bases. The ends lost 2 bases at V and 1 base at J; junction bases unmatched: 5. CDR1 ENHRY and CDR2 SYGVKD come from the germline V gene. The CDR3 has 15 amino acids. The CDR3 sequence is CAISEGGGPSYEQYF. CDR3 nucleotides: TGTGCCATCAGTGAGGGGGGAGGGCCGTCCTACGAGCAGTACTTC.

The chain uses TRBV30 and TRBJ1-2, with TRBD1 matching over 8 bases. The trim removed 2 bases at V and 6 bases at J, leaving 17 bases unmatched. Germline V gene lookup returns CDR1 GTSNPN and CDR2 SVGIG (reference sequence). The CDR3 loop spans 17 amino acids. The CDR3 DNA reads TGTGCCTGGAGTCAGGGGGCGCGGATTAATGCGTTTGATGGCTACACCTTC. This codes for CAWSQGARINAFDGYTF.

This sequence joins TRBV6-1 and TRBJ2-3, with D possibly TRBD1 on 6 matching bases. The germline CDR1 and CDR2 sequences are MNHNS and SASEGT. Trimming cost V 4 bases and J 2 bases, with 22 bases left between them. The CDR3 is made up of 18 amino acids. CDR3 coding DNA: TGTGCCAGCAGTGTCTTTGGGAGTGGGGGCGGCGTCACAGATACGCAGTATTTT. Translation gives CASSVFGSGGGVTDTQYF.

The chain joins TRBV6-1 to TRBJ2-1; weak D call: TRBD1 (6 bases). This CDR3 is 17 amino acids long. CDR1 is MNHNS and CDR2 is SASEGT in the germline V gene. Trimming removed 7 bases at V and 1 base at J, with 20 bases between. CDR3 sequence: CASTEAPTGKSYNEQFF. In DNA, the CDR3 is TGTGCCAGCACCGAAGCGCCCACAGGGAAATCCTACAATGAGCAGTTCTTC.

This chain uses TRBV5-1 with TRBJ1-4, with no clear D. Germline V gives CDR1 SGHRS, CDR2 YFSETQ. Trimming removed 0 bases at V and 8 bases at J, with 11 bases between. This CDR3 is built from 14 residues. The CDR3 DNA follows: TGCGCCAGCAGCTTGGTGGCGGGTAGGGAAAAACTGTTTTTT. Translated, it gives CASSLVAGREKLFF.

The rearrangement joins TRBV18 to TRBJ2-7; D possibly corresponds to TRBD1 (6 bases). The CDR3 is 12 residues long. In germline, CDR1 is KGHSH, CDR2 LQKENI. V was pared by 6 bases and J by 4 bases, with 10 bases between. In nucleotides, the CDR3 is TGTGCCAGCTCCCCCGGACAGTACGAGCAGTACTTC. Protein product: CASSPGQYEQYF.

This rearrangement joins TRBV5-4 to TRBJ2-3; D is ambiguous. The CDR3 length is 13 residues. Per germline, CDR1 SGHNT and CDR2 YYREEE (reference sequence). With 6 bases removed from V and 1 base from J, the gap between germline ends came to 9 bases. The CDR3 here is CASTPPGTDTQYF. CDR3 nucleotides: TGTGCCAGCACCCCCCCGGGCACAGATACGCAGTATTTT.

The rearrangement uses TRBV13 and TRBJ2-1; D might be TRBD2 (7 bases). Looked up from germline, CDR1 is PRHDT and CDR2 is FYEKMQ (reference sequence). The V and J ends lost 5 bases and 2 bases respectively, with 19 bases between them. CDR3 length equals 17 residues. DNA of the CDR3: TGTGCCAGCAGCCTTGGGGGGGGCCGACCAGCCTACAATGAGCAGTTCTTC. This gives the protein CASSLGGGRPAYNEQFF.

The CDR3 DNA follows: TGTGCCAGCAGTGTTGGCGGGAGTTGGCAAGAGACCCAGTACTTC. Residues: CASSVGGSWQETQYF. The rearrangement joins TRBV25-1 to TRBJ2-5; 7 positions match TRBD2. Germline values: CDR1 MGHDK, CDR2 SYGVNS. CDR3 size: 15 residues. Trimming took 4 bases from V and 2 from J; bases not matched to a gene: 7.